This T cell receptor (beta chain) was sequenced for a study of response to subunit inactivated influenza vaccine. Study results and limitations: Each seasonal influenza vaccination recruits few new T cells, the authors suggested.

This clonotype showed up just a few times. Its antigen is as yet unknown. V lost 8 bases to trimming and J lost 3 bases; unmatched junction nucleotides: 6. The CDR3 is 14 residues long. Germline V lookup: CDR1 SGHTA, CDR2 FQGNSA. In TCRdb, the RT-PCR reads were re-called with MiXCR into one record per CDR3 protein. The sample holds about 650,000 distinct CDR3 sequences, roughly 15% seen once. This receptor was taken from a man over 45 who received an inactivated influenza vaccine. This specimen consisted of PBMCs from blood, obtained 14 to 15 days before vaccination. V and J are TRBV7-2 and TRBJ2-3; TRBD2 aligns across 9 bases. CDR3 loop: CASARGGRTDTQYF. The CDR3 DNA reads TGTGCCAGCGCGCGGGGGGGCCGAACAGATACGCAGTATTTT.